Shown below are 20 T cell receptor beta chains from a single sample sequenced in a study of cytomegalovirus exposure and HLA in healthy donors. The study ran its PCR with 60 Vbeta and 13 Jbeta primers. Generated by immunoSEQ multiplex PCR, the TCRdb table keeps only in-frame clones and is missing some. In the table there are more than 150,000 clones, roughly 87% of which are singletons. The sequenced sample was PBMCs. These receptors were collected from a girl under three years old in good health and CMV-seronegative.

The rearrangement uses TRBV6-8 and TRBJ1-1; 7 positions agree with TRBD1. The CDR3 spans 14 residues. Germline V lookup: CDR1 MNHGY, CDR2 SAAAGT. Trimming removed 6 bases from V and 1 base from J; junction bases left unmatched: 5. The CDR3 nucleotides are TGTGCCAGCAGAACACAGGGGAGGAACACTGAAGCTTTCTTT. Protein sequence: CASRTQGRNTEAFF.

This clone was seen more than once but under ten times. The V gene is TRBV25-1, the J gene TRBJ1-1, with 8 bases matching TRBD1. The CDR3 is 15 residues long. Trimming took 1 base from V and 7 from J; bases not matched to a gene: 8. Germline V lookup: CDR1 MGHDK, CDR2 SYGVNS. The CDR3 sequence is CASSEFVTGVVEAFF. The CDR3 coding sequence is TGTGCCAGCAGTGAATTCGTGACAGGGGTTGTTGAAGCTTTCTTT.

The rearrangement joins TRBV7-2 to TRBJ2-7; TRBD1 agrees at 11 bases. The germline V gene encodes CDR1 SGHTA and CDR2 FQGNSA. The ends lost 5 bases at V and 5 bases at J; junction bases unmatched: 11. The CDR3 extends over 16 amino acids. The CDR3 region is CASSPTGQGGLHEQYF. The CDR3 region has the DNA TGTGCCAGCAGCCCCACGGGACAGGGGGGCCTACACGAGCAGTACTTC.

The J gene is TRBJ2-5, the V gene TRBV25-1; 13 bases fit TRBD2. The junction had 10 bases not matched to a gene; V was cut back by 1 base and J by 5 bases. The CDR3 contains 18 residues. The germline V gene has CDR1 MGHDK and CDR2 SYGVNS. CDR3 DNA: TGTGCCAGCAGTGAATTTAAGGGACTAGCGGGGAAAGGGGAGACCCAGTACTTC. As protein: CASSEFKGLAGKGETQYF.

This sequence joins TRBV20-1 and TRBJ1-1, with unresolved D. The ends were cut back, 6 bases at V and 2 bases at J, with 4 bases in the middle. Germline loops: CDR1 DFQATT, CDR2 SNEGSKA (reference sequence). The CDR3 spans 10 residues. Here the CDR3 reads CSAKNTEAFF. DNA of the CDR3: TGCAGTGCCAAAAACACTGAAGCTTTCTTT.

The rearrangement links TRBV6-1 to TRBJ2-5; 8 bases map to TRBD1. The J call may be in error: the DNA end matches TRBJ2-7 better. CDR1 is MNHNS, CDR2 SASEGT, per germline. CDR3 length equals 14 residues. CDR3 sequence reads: CASAGTGTSYEQYF. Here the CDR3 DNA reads TGTGCCAGCGCCGGGACAGGCACTTCCTACGAGCAGTACTTC.

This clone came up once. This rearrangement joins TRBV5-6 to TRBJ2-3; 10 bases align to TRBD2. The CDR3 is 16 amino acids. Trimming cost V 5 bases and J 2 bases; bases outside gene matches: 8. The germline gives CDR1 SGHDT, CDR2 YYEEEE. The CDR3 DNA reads TGTGCCAGCAGGGTGGAAGCGGGGGGGTACACAGATACGCAGTATTTT. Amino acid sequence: CASRVEAGGYTDTQYF.

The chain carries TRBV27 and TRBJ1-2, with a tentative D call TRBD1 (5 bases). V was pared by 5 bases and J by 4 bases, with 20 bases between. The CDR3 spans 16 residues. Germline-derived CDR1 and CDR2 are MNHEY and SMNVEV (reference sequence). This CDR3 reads CASSPLGLDTSYGYTF. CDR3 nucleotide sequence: TGTGCCAGCAGTCCCCTCGGCTTGGACACCTCCTATGGCTACACCTTC.

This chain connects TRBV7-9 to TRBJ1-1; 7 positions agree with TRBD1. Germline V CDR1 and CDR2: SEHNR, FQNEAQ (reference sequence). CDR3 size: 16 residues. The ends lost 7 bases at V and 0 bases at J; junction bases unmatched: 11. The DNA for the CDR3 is TGTGCCAGCACCTCCTCATCACAGGGGCTGAACACTGAAGCTTTCTTT. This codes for CASTSSSQGLNTEAFF.

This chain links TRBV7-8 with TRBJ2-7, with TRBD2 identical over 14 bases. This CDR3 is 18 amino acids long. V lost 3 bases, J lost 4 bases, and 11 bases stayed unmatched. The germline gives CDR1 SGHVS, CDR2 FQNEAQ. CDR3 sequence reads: CASSLPGLAGDGVYEQYF. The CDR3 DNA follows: TGTGCCAGCAGCTTGCCGGGACTAGCGGGAGACGGTGTTTACGAGCAGTACTTC.

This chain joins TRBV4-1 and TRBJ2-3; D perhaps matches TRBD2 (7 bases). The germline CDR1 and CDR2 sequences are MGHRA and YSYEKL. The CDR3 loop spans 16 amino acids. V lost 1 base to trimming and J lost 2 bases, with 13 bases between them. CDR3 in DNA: TGCGCCAGCAGCCAAGTTGAGGCGGGGGCCACAGATACGCAGTATTTT. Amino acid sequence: CASSQVEAGATDTQYF.

CDR3 sequence reads: CASSLEGVYGYTF. The CDR3, as DNA: TGTGCCAGCAGCTTGGAAGGGGTCTATGGCTACACCTTC. This rearrangement joins TRBV5-8 to TRBJ1-2; possible D gene TRBD1, 5 bases. The CDR3 totals 13 residues. The ends were cut back, 0 bases at V and 4 bases at J, with 7 bases in the middle. In germline, CDR1 is SGHTS, CDR2 YDEGEE.

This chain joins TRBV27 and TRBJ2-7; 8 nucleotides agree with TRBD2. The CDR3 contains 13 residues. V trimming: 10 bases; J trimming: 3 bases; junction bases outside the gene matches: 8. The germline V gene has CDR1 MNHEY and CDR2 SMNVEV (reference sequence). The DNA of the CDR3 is TGTGCCACACGAGGACTAGCAAACTACGAGCAGTACTTC. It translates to CATRGLANYEQYF.

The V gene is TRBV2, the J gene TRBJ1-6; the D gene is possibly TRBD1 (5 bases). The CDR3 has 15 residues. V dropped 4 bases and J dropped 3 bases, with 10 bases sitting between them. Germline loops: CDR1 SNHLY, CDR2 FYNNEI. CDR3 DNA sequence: TGTGCCAGCAGTGGGGGGGGGAGCTATAATTCACCCCTCCACTTT. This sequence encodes CASSGGGSYNSPLHF. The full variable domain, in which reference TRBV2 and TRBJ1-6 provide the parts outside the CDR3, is EPEVTQTPSHQVTQMGQEVILRCVPISNHLYFYWYRQILGQKVEFLVSFYNNEISEKSEIFDDQFSVERPDGSNFTLKIRSTKLEDSAMYFCASSGGGSYNSPLHFGNGTRLTVT.

The CDR3 protein is CASSARNEQFF. CDR3 DNA sequence: TGTGCCAGCAGCGCCCGCAATGAGCAGTTCTTC. The rearrangement joins TRBV9 to TRBJ2-1; D is unclear. Germline CDR1 and CDR2: SGDLS and YYNGEE. The CDR3 contains 11 residues. V lost 3 bases to trimming and J lost 6 bases, with 4 bases between them.

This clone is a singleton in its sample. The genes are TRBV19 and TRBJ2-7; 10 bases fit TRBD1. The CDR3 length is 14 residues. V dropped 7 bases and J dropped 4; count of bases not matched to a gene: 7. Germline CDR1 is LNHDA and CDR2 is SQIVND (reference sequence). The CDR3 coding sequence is TGTGCCAGTAAGCCCGGGACAGGGGCTTACGAGCAGTACTTC. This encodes CASKPGTGAYEQYF.

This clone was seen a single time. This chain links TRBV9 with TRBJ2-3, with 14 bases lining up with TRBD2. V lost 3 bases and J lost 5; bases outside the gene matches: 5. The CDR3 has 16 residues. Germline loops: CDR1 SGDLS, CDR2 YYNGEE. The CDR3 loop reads CASSATSGREGDTQYF. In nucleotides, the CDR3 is TGTGCCAGCAGCGCGACTAGCGGGAGGGAAGGAGATACGCAGTATTTT.

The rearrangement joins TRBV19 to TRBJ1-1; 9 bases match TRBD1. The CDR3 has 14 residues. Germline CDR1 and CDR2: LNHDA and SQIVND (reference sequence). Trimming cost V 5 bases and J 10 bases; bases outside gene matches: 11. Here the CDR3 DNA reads TGTGCCAGTAGTTATGGGACAGGGAAAGGTAGAGCTTTCTTT. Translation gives CASSYGTGKGRAFF.

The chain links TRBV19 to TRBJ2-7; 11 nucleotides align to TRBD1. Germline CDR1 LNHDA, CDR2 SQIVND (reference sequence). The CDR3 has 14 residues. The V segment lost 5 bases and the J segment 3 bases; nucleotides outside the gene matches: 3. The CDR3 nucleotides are TGTGCCAGTAGTCTGGGGACAGGGGGCTACGAGCAGTACTTC. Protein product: CASSLGTGGYEQYF.

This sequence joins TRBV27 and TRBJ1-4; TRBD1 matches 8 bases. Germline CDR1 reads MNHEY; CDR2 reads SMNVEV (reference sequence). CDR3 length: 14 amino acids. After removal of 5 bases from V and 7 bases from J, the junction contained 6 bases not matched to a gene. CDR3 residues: CASSITGGTEKLFF. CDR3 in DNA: TGTGCCAGCAGTATAACAGGGGGGACTGAAAAACTGTTTTTT.